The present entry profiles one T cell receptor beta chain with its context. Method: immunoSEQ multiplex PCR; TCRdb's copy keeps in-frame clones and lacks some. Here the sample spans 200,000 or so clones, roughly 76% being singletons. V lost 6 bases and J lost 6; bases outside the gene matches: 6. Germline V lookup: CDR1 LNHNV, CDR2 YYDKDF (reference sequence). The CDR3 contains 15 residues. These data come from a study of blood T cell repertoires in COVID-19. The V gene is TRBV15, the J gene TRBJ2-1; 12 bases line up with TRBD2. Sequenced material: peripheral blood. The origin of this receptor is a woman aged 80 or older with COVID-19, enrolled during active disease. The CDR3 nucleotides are TGTGCCACCAGTTTTTCTAGCGGGGGGGCCAATGAGCAGTTCTTC. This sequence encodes CATSFSSGGANEQFF.